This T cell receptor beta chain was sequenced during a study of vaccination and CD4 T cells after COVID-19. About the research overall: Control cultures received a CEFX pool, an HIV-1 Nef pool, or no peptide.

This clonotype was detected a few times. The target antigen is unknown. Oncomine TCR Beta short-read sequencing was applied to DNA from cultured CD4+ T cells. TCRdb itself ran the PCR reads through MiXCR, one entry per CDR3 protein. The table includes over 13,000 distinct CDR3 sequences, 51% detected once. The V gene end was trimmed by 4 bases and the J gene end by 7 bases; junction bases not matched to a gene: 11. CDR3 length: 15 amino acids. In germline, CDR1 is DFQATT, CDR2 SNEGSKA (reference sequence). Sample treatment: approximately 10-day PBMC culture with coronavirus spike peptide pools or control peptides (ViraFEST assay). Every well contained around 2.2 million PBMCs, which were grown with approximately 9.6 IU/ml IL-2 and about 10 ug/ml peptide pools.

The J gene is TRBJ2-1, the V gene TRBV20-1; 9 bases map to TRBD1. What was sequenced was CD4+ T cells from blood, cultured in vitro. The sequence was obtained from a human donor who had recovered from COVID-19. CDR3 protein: CSATPRQGEGNEQFF. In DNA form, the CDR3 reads TGCAGTGCTACCCCACGACAGGGGGAGGGGAATGAGCAGTTCTTC.